These 2 T cell receptor beta chains were sequenced from one sample in a study of blood T cell repertoires in COVID-19. TCRdb's copy holds only in-frame clones and misses some; the assay was immunoSEQ multiplex PCR. In the table there are approximately 80,000 clones, 82% of which are singletons. Input material: peripheral blood. These TCRs come from a human donor in a cohort sampled during active COVID-19.

This CDR3 reads CASSVGGSGYNEQFF. DNA for the CDR3: TGTGCCAGCAGCGTCGGGGGGTCTGGCTACAATGAGCAGTTCTTC. This chain uses TRBV9 with TRBJ2-1, with 7 bases lining up with TRBD2. The germline gives CDR1 SGDLS, CDR2 YYNGEE. This CDR3 comprises 15 residues. J gave up 3 bases and V 2 bases, and 5 bases lay outside the gene matches.

V usage is TRBV9 and J usage is TRBJ1-4; TRBD1 matches 8 bases. Looked up from germline, CDR1 is SGDLS and CDR2 is YYNGEE. The CDR3 length is 15 residues. V was pared by 4 bases and J by 6 bases, with 8 bases of the junction left unmatched. CDR3 sequence: CASSPQGAQDEKLFF. DNA of the CDR3: TGTGCCAGCAGCCCCCAGGGGGCGCAGGATGAAAAACTGTTTTTT.